These 7 T cell receptor beta chains came from one sample sequenced in a study of CD4 T cells in relation to SARS-CoV-2 and coronaviruses. The unexposed donors gave CD4+ T cells in about 2010-2019, prior to COVID-19. After about 11 days of culture, CD4+ T cells were isolated. Using immunoSEQ multiplex PCR, the repertoire was profiled, and TCRdb retains in-frame clones only, with some absent. There are around 15,000 clones in the sample; 79% occur only once, and roughly a tenth lies in the top ten. The antigens these receptors bind are not known. Input material: CD4+ T cells from PBMCs, cultured in vitro. These receptors came from a human donor in good health.

The chain recombines TRBV12-3 or TRBV12-4 with TRBJ1-1; D not resolved. The length of the CDR3 is 13 residues. V was cut by 5 bases and J by 4 bases, with 11 bases left in between. CDR3 nucleotides: TGTGCCAGCAGTACCGGGGTGGCCACTGAAGCTTTCTTT. Protein: CASSTGVATEAFF.

V usage is TRBV7-8 and J usage is TRBJ2-7; 7 bases fit TRBD1. V was clipped by 0 bases and J by 3 bases; unmatched bases: 2. Germline CDR1 reads SGHVS; CDR2 reads FQNEAQ. This CDR3 spans 14 amino acids. The CDR3 nucleotides are TGTGCCAGCAGCTTAGCATCAGGGGGCTACGAGCAGTACTTC. Its translation: CASSLASGGYEQYF.

The chain has TRBV19 and TRBJ2-7; D possibly corresponds to TRBD1 (6 bases). V was pared by 5 bases and J by 0 bases, with 11 bases between. The CDR3 contains 14 residues. The germline V gene encodes CDR1 LNHDA and CDR2 SQIVND (reference sequence). The chain's CDR3 is CASSGGPSSYEQYF. The CDR3 nucleotides read TGTGCCAGTAGTGGGGGCCCTAGCTCCTACGAGCAGTACTTC.

In this sample, this clone turned up a few times. V and J are TRBV3-1 (or the pseudogene TRBV3-2) and TRBJ1-1, with D possibly being TRBD1 (6 bases). CDR3 length: 14 residues. Germline V gives CDR1 LGHDT, CDR2 YNNKEL (reference sequence). Trimming took 5 bases from V and 4 from J, leaving 14 bases between them. The DNA for the CDR3 is TGTGCCAGCAGCACCCACGGGGGGCCCACTGAAGCTTTCTTT. This encodes CASSTHGGPTEAFF.

The chain employs TRBV11-3 and TRBJ1-1; the D is unclear. Trimming cost V 5 bases and J 1 base, with 8 bases left between them. The CDR3 has 13 amino acids. CDR1 is SGHNT and CDR2 is YENEEA in the germline V gene. DNA of the CDR3: TGTGCCAGCAGCCCGGACGGGAACACTGAAGCTTTCTTT. Amino acid sequence: CASSPDGNTEAFF.

The chain uses TRBV7-2 and TRBJ2-5, with 10 bases identical to TRBD1. Germline lookup yields CDR1 SGHTA and CDR2 FQGNSA. Trimming removed 5 bases from V and 5 bases from J; junction bases left unmatched: 8. This CDR3 is built from 15 residues. In nucleotides, the CDR3 is TGTGCCAGCAGCCTTCAGACAGGGGGCGGGGAGACCCAGTACTTC. As protein: CASSLQTGGGETQYF.

This clone was seen just once. V gene TRBV6-1 combines with J gene TRBJ2-3; TRBD2 might be the D (5 bases). Germline-derived CDR1 and CDR2 are MNHNS and SASEGT. This CDR3 spans 14 amino acids. Deletions cut 1 base from V and 7 bases from J, with 12 bases between. CDR3 in amino acids: CASSEERISNTQYF. CDR3 coding DNA: TGTGCCAGCAGTGAAGAGCGGATCAGCAATACGCAGTATTTT.